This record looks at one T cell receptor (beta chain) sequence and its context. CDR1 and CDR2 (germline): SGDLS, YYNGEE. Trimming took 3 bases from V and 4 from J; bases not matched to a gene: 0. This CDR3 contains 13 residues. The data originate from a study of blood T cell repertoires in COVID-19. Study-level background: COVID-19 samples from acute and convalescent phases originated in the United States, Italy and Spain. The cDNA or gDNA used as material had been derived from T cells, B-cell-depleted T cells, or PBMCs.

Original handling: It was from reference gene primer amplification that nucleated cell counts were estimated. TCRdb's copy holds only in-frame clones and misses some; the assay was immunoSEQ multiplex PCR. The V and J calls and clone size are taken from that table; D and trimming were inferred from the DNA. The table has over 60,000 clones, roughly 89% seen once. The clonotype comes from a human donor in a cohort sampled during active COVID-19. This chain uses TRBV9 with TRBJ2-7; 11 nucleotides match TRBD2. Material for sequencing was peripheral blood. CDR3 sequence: CASSGTSGYEQYF. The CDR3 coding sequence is TGTGCCAGCAGCGGGACTAGCGGGTACGAGCAGTACTTC. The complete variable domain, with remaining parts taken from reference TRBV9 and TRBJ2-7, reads DSGVTQTPKHLITATGQRVTLRCSPRSGDLSVYWYQQSLDQGLQFLIQYYNGEERAKGNILERFSAQQFPDLHSELNLSSLELGDSALYFCASSGTSGYEQYFGPGTRLTVT.